The entry below gives a single TCR beta chain sequence along with its context. A sample-barcoded 5' primer and a J-beta primer mix were used in a second PCR of roughly 6 to 11 cycles. From the 5' RACE reads, TCRdb called clonotypes with MiXCR, one entry per CDR3 protein. The sample holds about a million distinct CDR3 sequences, roughly 43% seen once. The data stem from a study of blood T cells in healthy people across ages. Each donor supplied approximately 10 milliliters of peripheral blood. This TCR derives from a man aged 25 to 40 in good health. Sequenced sample: blood.

In nucleotides, the CDR3 is TGCAGCGTTCTTCCGGACAGGGTGATCACTGAAGCTTTCTTT. This gives the protein CSVLPDRVITEAFF. This rearrangement joins TRBV29-1 to TRBJ1-1, with 8 bases that match TRBD1. V lost 5 bases, J lost 4 bases, and 9 bases stayed unmatched. The V gene's germline CDR1 is SQVTM and CDR2 ANQGSEA. The CDR3 extends over 14 amino acids.